This record concerns one T cell receptor (beta chain) sequence. Its antigen is unidentified. RNA totalling roughly 0.5 to 1 ug underwent reverse transcription with random hexamers. Amplification of the TCR beta CDR3 was carried out by immunoSEQ multiplex PCR, which spanned a total of 54 Vbeta and 13 Jbeta segments. In TCRdb, the immunoSEQ multiplex PCR reads were re-called with MiXCR into one record per CDR3 protein. The table has about 47,000 distinct CDR3 sequences, almost 95% seen once. The data derive from a study of CD8 T cells in Susac syndrome. General study findings and limits: Acknowledgment was made by the study that its TCR sequencing and HLA analysis involved a relatively small number of individuals.

Negative isolation yielded the CD8+ and CD4+ T cells, while FACS enriched the TEMRA cells. CDR1 SGDLS and CDR2 YYNGEE come from the germline V gene. This CDR3 is 17 amino acids long. V gave up 4 bases and J gave up 2 bases; unmatched junction bases: 13. The rearrangement joins TRBV9 to TRBJ2-7; 9 bases are a match to TRBD1. The sample consisted of CD8+ T cells from PBMCs. This receptor was obtained from a human donor in good health. DNA for the CDR3: TGTGCCAGCAGCCCCCGAGGGGGGGACAGGGTGGCCTACGAGCAGTACTTC. Protein product: CASSPRGGDRVAYEQYF.